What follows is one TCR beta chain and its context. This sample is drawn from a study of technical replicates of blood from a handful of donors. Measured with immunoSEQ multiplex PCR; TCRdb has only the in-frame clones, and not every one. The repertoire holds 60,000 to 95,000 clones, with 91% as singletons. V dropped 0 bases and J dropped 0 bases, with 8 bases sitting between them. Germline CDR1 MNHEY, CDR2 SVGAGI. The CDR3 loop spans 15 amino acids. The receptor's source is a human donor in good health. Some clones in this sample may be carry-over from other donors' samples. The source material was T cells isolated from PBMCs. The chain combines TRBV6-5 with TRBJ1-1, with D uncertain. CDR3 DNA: TGTGCCAGCAGTTACTCTACGCGGATGAACACTGAAGCTTTCTTT. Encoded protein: CASSYSTRMNTEAFF.